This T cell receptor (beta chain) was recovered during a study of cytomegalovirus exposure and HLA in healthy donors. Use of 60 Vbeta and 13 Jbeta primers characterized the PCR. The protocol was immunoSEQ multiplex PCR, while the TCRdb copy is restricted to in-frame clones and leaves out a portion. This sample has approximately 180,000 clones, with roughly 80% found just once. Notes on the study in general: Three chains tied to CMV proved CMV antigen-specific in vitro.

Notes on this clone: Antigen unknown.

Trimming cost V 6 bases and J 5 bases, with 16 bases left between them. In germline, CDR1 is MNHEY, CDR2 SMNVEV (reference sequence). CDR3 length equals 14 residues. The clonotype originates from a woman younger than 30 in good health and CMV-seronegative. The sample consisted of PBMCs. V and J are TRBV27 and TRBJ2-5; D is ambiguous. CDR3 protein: CASSPRARLETQYF. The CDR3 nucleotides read TGTGCCAGCAGCCCCAGAGCCAGGTTGGAGACCCAGTACTTC.